This TCR beta chain appears in the sequencing data of a study of blood T cell repertoires in COVID-19. Overall study context: From the United States, Italy and Spain came samples of acute and convalescent COVID-19.

Participants came from some 23 US areas, aged roughly 18 to 95 years. Per the original methods: Researchers report that nucleated cell counts were estimated from reference gene primer amplification. This table comes from immunoSEQ multiplex PCR, and its TCRdb copy is limited to in-frame clones, with some not included. V and J calls and clone size are given by that table; D and trimming were obtained from the DNA. This table holds around 190,000 clones, 65% to 80% found once. This TCR derives from a woman between 45 and 65 years old with acute COVID-19. Sequencing was carried out using PBMCs or T cells enriched from blood (not recorded which).

CDR3 DNA sequence: TGTGCCAGCAGCTTGGGCTGGACAGGCGGCCAAAACATTCAGTACTTC. Translated: CASSLGWTGGQNIQYF. This chain connects TRBV5-8 to TRBJ2-4; 7 bases fit TRBD1. The germline V gene encodes CDR1 SGHTS and CDR2 YDEGEE. J lost 5 bases, V lost 0 bases, and 8 bases had no gene match. The CDR3 consists of 16 residues. Combining the CDR3 with reference TRBV5-8 and TRBJ2-4 gives the whole variable domain EAGVTQSPTHLIKTRGQQATLRCSPISGHTSVYWYQQALGLGLQFLLWYDEGEERNRGNFPPRFSGRQFPNYSSELNVNALELEDSALYLCASSLGWTGGQNIQYFGAGTRLSVL.